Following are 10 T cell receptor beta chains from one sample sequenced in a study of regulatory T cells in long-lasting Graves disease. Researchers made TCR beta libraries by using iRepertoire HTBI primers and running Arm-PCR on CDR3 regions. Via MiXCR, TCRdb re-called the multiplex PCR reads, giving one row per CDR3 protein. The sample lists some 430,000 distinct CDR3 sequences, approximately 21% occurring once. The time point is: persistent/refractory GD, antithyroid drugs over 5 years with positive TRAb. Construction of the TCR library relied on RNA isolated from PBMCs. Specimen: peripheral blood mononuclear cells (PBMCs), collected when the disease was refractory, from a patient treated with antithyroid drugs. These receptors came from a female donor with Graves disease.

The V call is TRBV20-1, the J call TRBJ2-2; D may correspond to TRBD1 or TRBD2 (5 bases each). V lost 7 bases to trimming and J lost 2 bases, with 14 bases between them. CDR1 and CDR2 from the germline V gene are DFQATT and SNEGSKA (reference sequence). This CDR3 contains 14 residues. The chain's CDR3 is CSVGGGSNTGELFF. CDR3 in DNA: TGCAGTGTGGGTGGGGGATCAAACACCGGGGAGCTGTTTTTT.

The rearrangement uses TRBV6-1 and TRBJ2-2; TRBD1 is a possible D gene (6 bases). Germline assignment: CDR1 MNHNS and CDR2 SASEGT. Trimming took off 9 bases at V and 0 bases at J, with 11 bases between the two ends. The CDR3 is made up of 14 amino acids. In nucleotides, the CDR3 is TGTGCCAGTACGCAGGGGACGAACACCGGGGAGCTGTTTTTT. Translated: CASTQGTNTGELFF.

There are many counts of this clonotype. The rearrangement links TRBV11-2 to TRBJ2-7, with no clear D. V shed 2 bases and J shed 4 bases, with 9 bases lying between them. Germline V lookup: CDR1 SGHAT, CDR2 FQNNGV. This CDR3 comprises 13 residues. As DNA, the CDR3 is TGTGCCAGCAGCTTAATCCGGGTATACGAGCAGTACTTC. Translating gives CASSLIRVYEQYF.

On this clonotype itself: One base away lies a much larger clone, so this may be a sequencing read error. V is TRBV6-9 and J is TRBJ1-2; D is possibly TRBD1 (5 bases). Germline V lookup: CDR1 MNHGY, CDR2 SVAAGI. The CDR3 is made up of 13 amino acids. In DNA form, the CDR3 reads TGTGTCAGCACTTACGGGGCGAACTATGGCTACACCTTC. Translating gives CVSTYGANYGYTF.

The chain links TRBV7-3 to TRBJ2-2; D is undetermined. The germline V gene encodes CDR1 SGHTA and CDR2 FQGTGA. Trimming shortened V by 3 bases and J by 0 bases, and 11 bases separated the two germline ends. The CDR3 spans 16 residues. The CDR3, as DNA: TGTGCCAGCAGCTTGCATCCTAGTGCGAACACCGGGGAGCTGTTTTTT. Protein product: CASSLHPSANTGELFF.

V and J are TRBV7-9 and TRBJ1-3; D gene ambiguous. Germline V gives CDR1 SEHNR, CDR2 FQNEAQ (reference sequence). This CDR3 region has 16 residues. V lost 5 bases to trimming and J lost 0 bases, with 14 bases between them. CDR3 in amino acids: CASSASWENSGNTIYF. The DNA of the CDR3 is TGTGCCAGCAGCGCGTCCTGGGAAAACTCTGGAAACACCATATATTTT.

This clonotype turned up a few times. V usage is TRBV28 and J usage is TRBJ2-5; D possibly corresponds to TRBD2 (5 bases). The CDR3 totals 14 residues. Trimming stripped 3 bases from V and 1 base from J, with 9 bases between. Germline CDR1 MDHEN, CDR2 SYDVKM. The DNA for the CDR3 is TGTGCCAGCAGTTTTTTTAGCGCCCAAGAGACCCAGTACTTC. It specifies CASSFFSAQETQYF. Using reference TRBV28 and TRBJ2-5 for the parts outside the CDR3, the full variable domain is DVKVTQSSRYLVKRTGEKVFLECVQDMDHENMFWYRQDPGLGLRLIYFSYDVKMKEKGDIPEGYSVSREKKERFSLILESASTNQTSMYLCASSFFSAQETQYFGPGTRLLVL.

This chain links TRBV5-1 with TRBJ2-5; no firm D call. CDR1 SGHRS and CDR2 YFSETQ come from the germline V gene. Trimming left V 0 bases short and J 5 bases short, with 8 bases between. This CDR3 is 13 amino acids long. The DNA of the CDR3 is TGCGCCAGCAGCTTGGCGACCCTGGAGACCCAGTACTTC. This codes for CASSLATLETQYF.

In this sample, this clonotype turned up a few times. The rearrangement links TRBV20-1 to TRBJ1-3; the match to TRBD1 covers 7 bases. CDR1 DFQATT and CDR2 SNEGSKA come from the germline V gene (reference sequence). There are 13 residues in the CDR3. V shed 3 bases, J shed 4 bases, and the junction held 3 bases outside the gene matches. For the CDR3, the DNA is TGCAGTGCTAGCGAGGGACAGGGAAACACCATATATTTT. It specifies CSASEGQGNTIYF.

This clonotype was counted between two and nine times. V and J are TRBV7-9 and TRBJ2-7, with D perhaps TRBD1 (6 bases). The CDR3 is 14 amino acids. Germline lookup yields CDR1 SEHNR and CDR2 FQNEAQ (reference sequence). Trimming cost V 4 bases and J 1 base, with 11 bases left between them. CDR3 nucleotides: TGTGCCAGCAGCTCCGACAGGATTTCCTACGAGCAGTACTTC. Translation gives CASSSDRISYEQYF.